This is a list of T cell receptor beta chains from one sample in a study of CD8 T cells in Susac syndrome. TCRdb independently ran MiXCR on the immunoSEQ multiplex PCR reads; one entry per CDR3 protein. Of 150,000 to 200,000 distinct CDR3 sequences in the sample, just over 90% were seen once. Sequencing used CD4+ T cells from PBMCs. Source of these receptors: a human donor in good health. Both conserved end residues are part of each CDR3. The order of the fields is D gene, clone size, J gene, V gene, CDR3 protein, CDR3 DNA. D genes are given only for firm matches. Some rows mark clone size as missing; the rest say once, few, many or name a class of expanded clone.

D gene: .; clone size: .; J gene: TRBJ1-5; V gene: TRBV29-1; CDR3 protein: CSAGRDNQPQHF; CDR3 DNA: TGCAGCGCTGGGCGCGACAATCAGCCCCAGCATTTT
D gene: .; clone size: once; J gene: TRBJ2-3; V gene: TRBV6-5; CDR3 protein: CASSYSSQQFPPDTQYF; CDR3 DNA: TGTGCCAGCAGTTACTCGAGTCAGCAATTTCCCCCAGATACGCAGTATTTT
D gene: .; clone size: .; J gene: TRBJ2-7; V gene: TRBV3-1; CDR3 protein: CASSPWTVGGSYEQYF; CDR3 DNA: TGTGCCAGCAGCCCCTGGACAGTCGGAGGCTCCTACGAGCAGTACTTC
D gene: TRBD1; clone size: .; J gene: TRBJ2-5; V gene: TRBV10-3; CDR3 protein: CAISEGGTGGMETQYF; CDR3 DNA: TGTGCCATCAGTGAGGGAGGGACAGGGGGCATGGAGACCCAGTACTTC
D gene: .; clone size: .; J gene: TRBJ2-7; V gene: TRBV6-1; CDR3 protein: CASSEQQWEQYF; CDR3 DNA: TGTGCCAGCAGTGAACAACAATGGGAGCAGTACTTC
D gene: .; clone size: .; J gene: TRBJ2-1; V gene: TRBV20-1; CDR3 protein: CSASRRQEYNEQFF; CDR3 DNA: TGCAGTGCTAGCAGGCGACAGGAGTACAATGAGCAGTTCTTC
D gene: .; clone size: .; J gene: TRBJ2-7; V gene: TRBV14; CDR3 protein: CASSRSDGEQYF; CDR3 DNA: TGTGCCAGCAGCCGTTCCGACGGAGAGCAGTACTTC
D gene: .; clone size: .; J gene: TRBJ2-1; V gene: TRBV28; CDR3 protein: CASSWDSQRMFF; CDR3 DNA: TGTGCCAGCAGTTGGGACTCCCAGAGGATGTTCTTC
D gene: .; clone size: .; J gene: TRBJ2-3; V gene: TRBV4-1; CDR3 protein: CASSRGAGLADTQYF; CDR3 DNA: TGCGCCAGCAGCCGGGGGGCAGGCCTCGCAGATACGCAGTATTTT
D gene: .; clone size: .; J gene: TRBJ1-2; V gene: TRBV29-1; CDR3 protein: CSVREPGNYGYTF; CDR3 DNA: TGCAGCGTGCGGGAACCGGGGAACTATGGCTACACCTTC
D gene: TRBD1; clone size: once; J gene: TRBJ2-7; V gene: TRBV7-2; CDR3 protein: CASSPWTGWNEQYF; CDR3 DNA: TGTGCCAGCAGCCCCTGGACAGGGTGGAACGAGCAGTACTTC
D gene: .; clone size: .; J gene: TRBJ2-3; V gene: TRBV5-4; CDR3 protein: CASSLPALDTQYF; CDR3 DNA: TGTGCCAGCAGCCTACCAGCCCTTGATACGCAGTATTTT
D gene: TRBD1; clone size: .; J gene: TRBJ2-7; V gene: TRBV19; CDR3 protein: CASSIGFGTGHPYEQYF; CDR3 DNA: TGTGCCAGTAGTATAGGCTTCGGGACAGGTCATCCCTACGAGCAGTACTTC
D gene: .; clone size: .; J gene: TRBJ1-1; V gene: TRBV29-1; CDR3 protein: CSVQPGPEKAFF; CDR3 DNA: TGCAGCGTGCAACCGGGACCGGAAAAAGCTTTCTTT
D gene: .; clone size: .; J gene: TRBJ1-1; V gene: TRBV28; CDR3 protein: CASSVFWTEAFF; CDR3 DNA: TGTGCCAGCAGTGTGTTTTGGACTGAAGCTTTCTTT
D gene: .; clone size: .; J gene: TRBJ2-5; V gene: TRBV19; CDR3 protein: CASSISWTGGETQYF; CDR3 DNA: TGTGCCAGTAGTATTTCTTGGACTGGTGGGGAGACCCAGTACTTC
D gene: .; clone size: .; J gene: TRBJ1-4; V gene: TRBV5-1; CDR3 protein: CASSLGDSQNEKLFF; CDR3 DNA: TGCGCCAGCAGCTTGGGTGACAGCCAAAATGAAAAACTGTTTTTT
D gene: TRBD1; clone size: .; J gene: TRBJ2-5; V gene: TRBV20-1; CDR3 protein: CSAGTGKETQYF; CDR3 DNA: TGCAGTGCTGGGACAGGGAAAGAGACCCAGTACTTC
D gene: .; clone size: .; J gene: TRBJ1-1; V gene: TRBV5-1; CDR3 protein: CASSLDPSPTEAFF; CDR3 DNA: TGCGCCAGCAGCTTAGACCCCTCTCCCACTGAAGCTTTCTTT
D gene: TRBD2; clone size: once; J gene: TRBJ2-6; V gene: TRBV6-5; CDR3 protein: CASSYVGGTGANVLTF; CDR3 DNA: TGTGCCAGCAGTTACGTCGGGGGGACTGGGGCCAACGTCCTGACTTTC
D gene: .; clone size: .; J gene: TRBJ1-2; V gene: TRBV20-1; CDR3 protein: CSAPNEGRYNYGYTF; CDR3 DNA: TGCAGTGCCCCCAACGAGGGAAGGTATAACTATGGCTACACCTTC
D gene: TRBD2; clone size: once; J gene: TRBJ2-3; V gene: TRBV5-1; CDR3 protein: CASSLVAGGGTDTQYF; CDR3 DNA: TGCGCCAGCAGCTTGGTAGCGGGAGGGGGCACAGATACGCAGTATTTT
D gene: .; clone size: .; J gene: TRBJ1-5; V gene: TRBV28; CDR3 protein: CASSLPIEGQPQHF; CDR3 DNA: TGTGCCAGCAGTCTACCGATAGAGGGTCAGCCCCAGCATTTT
D gene: .; clone size: .; J gene: TRBJ2-5; V gene: TRBV5-1; CDR3 protein: CASTLTGGEGETQYF; CDR3 DNA: TGCGCCAGCACCCTCACCGGTGGAGAGGGAGAGACCCAGTACTTC
D gene: .; clone size: .; J gene: TRBJ2-1; V gene: TRBV20-1; CDR3 protein: CSPWGNEQFF; CDR3 DNA: TGCAGTCCCTGGGGTAATGAGCAGTTCTTC
D gene: .; clone size: .; J gene: TRBJ1-1; V gene: TRBV4-3; CDR3 protein: CASSQEPGQTNTEAFF; CDR3 DNA: TGCGCCAGCAGCCAAGAACCTGGACAGACGAACACTGAAGCTTTCTTT
D gene: .; clone size: .; J gene: TRBJ1-2; V gene: TRBV6-1; CDR3 protein: CASSEEGEDYGYTF; CDR3 DNA: TGTGCCAGCAGTGAAGAGGGGGAGGACTATGGCTACACCTTC
D gene: .; clone size: once; J gene: TRBJ1-6; V gene: TRBV3-1; CDR3 protein: CASSQSDIYLYNSPLHF; CDR3 DNA: TGTGCCAGCAGCCAATCCGACATCTACCTATATAATTCACCCCTCCACTTT
D gene: TRBD1; clone size: .; J gene: TRBJ2-6; V gene: TRBV10-3; CDR3 protein: CAISPSGGLSSGANVLTF; CDR3 DNA: TGTGCCATCAGCCCCTCAGGGGGCTTGAGCTCTGGGGCCAACGTCCTGACTTTC
D gene: .; clone size: .; J gene: TRBJ2-3; V gene: TRBV3-1; CDR3 protein: CASSQDSVGRAYTDTQYF; CDR3 DNA: TGTGCCAGCAGCCAAGATAGTGTGGGCAGAGCGTACACAGATACGCAGTATTTT
D gene: .; clone size: few; J gene: TRBJ1-4; V gene: TRBV30; CDR3 protein: CAWSETSVEKLFF; CDR3 DNA: TGTGCCTGGAGTGAGACGAGTGTTGAAAAACTGTTTTTT
D gene: .; clone size: .; J gene: TRBJ2-2; V gene: TRBV10-3; CDR3 protein: CAISEMASAEGELFF; CDR3 DNA: TGTGCCATCAGTGAGATGGCGTCCGCCGAGGGGGAGCTGTTTTTT
D gene: TRBD1; clone size: .; J gene: TRBJ1-3; V gene: TRBV20-1; CDR3 protein: CSARYGSGTGRNTIYF; CDR3 DNA: TGCAGTGCTAGATATGGGTCCGGGACAGGGAGGAACACCATATATTTT
D gene: .; clone size: .; J gene: TRBJ1-1; V gene: TRBV6-6; CDR3 protein: CASSFLLEAFF; CDR3 DNA: TGTGCCAGCAGTTTCCTATTGGAAGCTTTCTTT
D gene: .; clone size: .; J gene: TRBJ2-7; V gene: TRBV12-3/TRBV12-4; CDR3 protein: CASRPAPTGYEQYF; CDR3 DNA: TGTGCCAGCAGACCCGCGCCGACTGGCTACGAGCAGTACTTC
D gene: .; clone size: .; J gene: TRBJ2-7; V gene: TRBV27; CDR3 protein: CASSFYPPPNEQYF; CDR3 DNA: TGTGCCAGCAGTTTTTATCCGCCTCCCAACGAGCAGTACTTC
D gene: TRBD1; clone size: .; J gene: TRBJ2-3; V gene: TRBV20-1; CDR3 protein: CSAKVRTGADTQYF; CDR3 DNA: TGCAGTGCTAAAGTCCGGACAGGGGCAGATACGCAGTATTTT